The rows below give T cell receptor beta chains drawn from one sample of a study of T cell responses to AZD1222 COVID-19 vaccine. Profiled with immunoSEQ multiplex PCR; TCRdb holds only in-frame clones, not every one. The sample includes around 170,000 clones, approximately 90% of them seen just once. The material was peripheral blood, obtained on day 0 of AZD1222 vaccination. These receptors were taken from an adult in good health. CDR3s include the opening cysteine and the closing phenylalanine or tryptophan. Each record gives: D gene, J gene, V gene, CDR3 protein. D genes are given only for firm matches.

TRBD1 TRBJ1-1 TRBV28 CASRIGGGITEAFF
TRBD1 TRBJ2-7 TRBV19 CASSLTGTGDYEQYF
- TRBJ1-5 TRBV4-2 CASSQPQGVGNNQPQHF
TRBD1 TRBJ1-2 TRBV7-8 CASSLAMTGGRNYGYTF
- TRBJ1-4 TRBV12-3/TRBV12-4 CASSFLTNEKLFF
- TRBJ1-2 TRBV18 CASSPTVVSPINYGYTF
TRBD2 TRBJ2-1 TRBV6-5 CASSFLAGGDDNEQFF
- TRBJ1-2 TRBV12-3/TRBV12-4 CASRLGTSRGYTF
- TRBJ2-3 TRBV5-1 CASKQSDTQYF
- TRBJ1-3 TRBV10-3 CAIMVGPSAYF
TRBD1 TRBJ1-5 TRBV7-9 CASSFGPPGQGQPQHF
TRBD1 TRBJ1-6 TRBV2 CASSEFGTGGSNSPLHF
- TRBJ1-5 TRBV27 CASSSSLPGNQPQHF
TRBD1 TRBJ2-7 TRBV19 CASSAVTGDLGSYEQYF
TRBD2 TRBJ2-3 TRBV7-6 CASSQTPSGVTDTQYF
- TRBJ1-1 TRBV19 CASKWGGTAFF
- TRBJ2-1 TRBV7-2 CASSVGTYNEQFF
- TRBJ1-4 TRBV4-1 CASSQEAGRTANEKLFF
- TRBJ2-7 TRBV7-9 CASSLGGIPYEQYF
- TRBJ2-2 TRBV19 CASSFRVGATGELFF
- TRBJ2-7 TRBV5-1 CASSSQTGLYEQYF
TRBD1 TRBJ2-7 TRBV18 CASSPPWQGAIGEQYF
TRBD2 TRBJ2-3 TRBV7-9 CASSFRRLAGSDTQYF
- TRBJ2-5 TRBV5-4 CASSLDLPRGQETQYF
- TRBJ2-7 TRBV4-2 CASSQSALPDSSYEQYF
- TRBJ2-2 TRBV4-2 CASSQDAGDTGELFF
- TRBJ2-7 TRBV21-1 CARGGPTYEQYF
- TRBJ1-3 TRBV19 CASSKQDLSGNTIYF
- TRBJ1-2 TRBV5-4 CASSLEGLSYGYTF
TRBD1 TRBJ1-4 TRBV6-2/TRBV6-3 CASSNRGPEKLFF
TRBD1 TRBJ1-5 TRBV6-2/TRBV6-3 CASSYPTGTGDSNQPQHF
- TRBJ2-1 TRBV5-1 CASSFDDNRQFF
- TRBJ2-5 TRBV7-8 CASSLDQGRVWQETQYF
- TRBJ1-1 TRBV27 CASSLSQGKTEAFF
TRBD2 TRBJ2-1 TRBV18 CASSPPGLAGGGDEQFF
- TRBJ1-1 TRBV3-1/TRBV3-2 CASSPPVSRGHTEAFF
TRBD1 TRBJ2-7 TRBV11-1 CASSLAGTAPYEQYF
TRBD2 TRBJ2-3 TRBV4-2 CASSQVRHSSGGYSPSTDTQYF
- TRBJ1-6 TRBV7-6 CASSLDSSYNSPLHF
- TRBJ1-1 TRBV7-6 CASSQGFGKGDTEAFF
- TRBJ1-3 TRBV2 CASSGQSSGNTIYF
- TRBJ2-1 TRBV10-1 CASSEGLTNEQFF
- TRBJ2-7 TRBV14 CASSQEGDLYEQYF
TRBD1 TRBJ2-1 TRBV9 CASSVEGQLYNEQFF
- TRBJ2-7 TRBV7-2 CASSAGLSSSYEQYF
- TRBJ2-1 TRBV5-1 CASSLEPYNEQFF
- TRBJ1-4 TRBV5-1 CASSWDRPGTGEKLFF
- TRBJ1-6 TRBV9 CASSVAGVDSPLHF
- TRBJ2-3 TRBV28 CAILTYSGGTDTQYF
- TRBJ2-2 TRBV25-1 CASSEYQGNTGELFF
TRBD2 TRBJ2-7 TRBV2 CASTRSASGSIHEQYF
TRBD1 TRBJ1-1 TRBV4-3 CASSRAGGGRAEAFF
- TRBJ1-2 TRBV7-9 CASTSPSGYTF
- TRBJ1-5 TRBV5-1 CASSTRGDLGQPQHF
- TRBJ2-7 TRBV5-6 CASSLGILSRDYEQYF
- TRBJ1-2 TRBV5-1 CASSWGTGANYGYTF
TRBD2 TRBJ2-5 TRBV19 CASSIYAGGRYQETQYF
- TRBJ1-5 TRBV18 CASAPEGGRSNQPQHF
- TRBJ2-7 TRBV5-1 CASSLGSKYEQYF